This T cell receptor beta chain appears in the sequencing data of a study of graft-versus-host responses after intestinal transplantation. Overall study context: Multivisceral, liver-intestinal, or isolated intestinal transplants were given to recipients. Anti-thymocyte globulin served as induction for all recipients, who then took tacrolimus and steroids for roughly 3 years.

Turning to this clone: Antigen: not known.

The repertoire was sequenced with immunoSEQ multiplex PCR; TCRdb's copy has only in-frame clones and lacks some. The table lists 50,000 to 55,000 clones, around 89% of them singletons, with 0.55% to 0.65% in the top ten. Study-wide findings and caveats: Peak levels of circulating GvH clones tracked with early post-transplant HvG declines.

In germline, CDR1 is MDHEN, CDR2 SYDVKM. V shed 7 bases, J shed 5 bases, and the junction held 8 bases outside the gene matches. The CDR3 consists of 15 residues. The source of this sequence is a human donor who was the organ donor for an intestinal transplant. The sample here was unstimulated CD4+ T cells sorted from spleen or lymph node cells, taken before transplant. This chain joins TRBV28 and TRBJ1-4; 9 bases match TRBD1. The CDR3 DNA is TGTGCCAGCACATCCCCCGGGACAGGGAATGAAAAACTGTTTTTT. Amino acids: CASTSPGTGNEKLFF.